Shown below are 14 T cell receptor beta chains from a single sample sequenced in a study of cytomegalovirus exposure and HLA in healthy donors. Researchers ran the PCR with 60 Vbeta and 13 Jbeta primers. Here immunoSEQ multiplex PCR was the method, and the copy in TCRdb shows in-frame clones only, minus some. Of just over 150,000 clones in the sample, around 84% are singletons; the top ten hold around 2%. Sequenced input: PBMCs. The receptor source for this set is a man aged 18 to 30 in good health and CMV-seronegative.

The J gene is TRBJ2-7, the V gene TRBV5-6, with TRBD1 as a possible D gene (5 bases). Germline CDR1 and CDR2: SGHDT and YYEEEE. With 0 bases removed from V and 1 base from J, the gap between germline ends came to 11 bases. The CDR3 consists of 15 residues. The CDR3 here is CASSLGRGWSYEQYF. The DNA for the CDR3 is TGTGCCAGCAGCTTGGGTAGGGGCTGGTCCTACGAGCAGTACTTC.

V and J are TRBV6-5 and TRBJ1-2, with D maybe TRBD1 (6 bases). The V end was cut by 5 bases, the J end by 4 bases, with 14 bases between. Germline values: CDR1 MNHEY, CDR2 SVGAGI. The CDR3 length is 14 residues. CDR3 DNA: TGTGCCAGCAGTGTCAGGGGTACCCTCTATGGCTACACCTTC. It is translated as CASSVRGTLYGYTF.

The chain couples TRBV29-1 to TRBJ2-6, with TRBD1 matching over 7 bases. The CDR3 sequence is 18 residues long. V shed 6 bases, J shed 0 bases, and the junction held 14 bases outside the gene matches. Germline assignment: CDR1 SQVTM and CDR2 ANQGSEA. The CDR3 sequence is CSVPATGQFLSGANVLTF. CDR3 bases: TGCAGCGTCCCGGCCACGGGACAGTTCCTCTCTGGGGCCAACGTCCTGACTTTC.

A few counts support this clone. V is TRBV7-6 and J is TRBJ1-2, with D perhaps matching TRBD1 (6 bases). Germline CDR1 and CDR2: SGHVS and FNYEAQ. This CDR3 comprises 14 residues. V lost 5 bases and J lost 4, with 14 bases in between. The CDR3 bases are TGTGCCAGCAGCCCCGCCTTAGGGGGCTATGGCTACACCTTC. Amino acid sequence: CASSPALGGYGYTF.

The chain combines TRBV5-4 with TRBJ2-1; 8 positions match TRBD2. With V trimmed by 2 bases and J by 10 bases, 11 bases remained unmatched. Per the germline V gene, CDR1 is SGHNT and CDR2 is YYREEE (reference sequence). The CDR3 has 15 residues. The CDR3, as DNA: TGTGCCAGCAGCTTAGGACTAGCAGACATCTCAGAGCAGTTCTTC. Translation gives CASSLGLADISEQFF.

V usage is TRBV5-4 and J usage is TRBJ1-4; D remains ambiguous. V was trimmed by 5 bases and J by 0 bases, leaving 11 bases between them. Germline V gene data show CDR1 as SGHNT and CDR2 as YYREEE (reference sequence). The CDR3 consists of 15 residues. The CDR3 DNA reads TGTGCCAGCAGTCAGACACCGGCAACTAATGAAAAACTGTTTTTT. Its protein is CASSQTPATNEKLFF.

The chain couples TRBV7-8 to TRBJ2-1; 7 nucleotides match TRBD2. V shed 5 bases and J 6 bases; nucleotides not matched to a gene: 7. The CDR3 has 14 amino acids. Germline assignment: CDR1 SGHVS and CDR2 FQNEAQ. Written as DNA, the CDR3 is TGTGCCAGCAGCCCCCTCCGCGGGGGCAATGAGCAGTTCTTC. Translated, it gives CASSPLRGGNEQFF. The variable domain in full, with the rest retrieved from reference TRBV7-8 and TRBJ2-1, is GAGVSQSPRYKVAKRGQDVALRCDPISGHVSLFWYQQALGQGPEFLTYFQNEAQLDKSGLPSDRFFAERPEGSVSTLKIQRTQQEDSAVYLCASSPLRGGNEQFFGPGTRLTVL.

This clone has a handful of counts. This chain joins TRBV18 and TRBJ1-5; TRBD1 aligns across 8 bases. V lost 6 bases and J lost 6; bases outside the gene matches: 13. Germline V gene data show CDR1 as KGHSH and CDR2 as LQKENI. This CDR3 contains 16 residues. CDR3 loop: CASSPQLGTGRQPQHF. CDR3 bases: TGTGCCAGCTCGCCTCAGTTGGGGACAGGTCGTCAGCCCCAGCATTTT.

A few counts support this clone. The chain carries TRBV6-5 and TRBJ1-5, with 7 bases lining up with TRBD1. After removal of 7 bases from V and 2 bases from J, the junction contained 8 bases not matched to a gene. The CDR3 covers 15 residues. CDR1 is MNHEY and CDR2 is SVGAGI in the germline V gene. The CDR3 DNA is TGTGCCAGCACTCTGACAGGGAGTGGCAATCAGCCCCAGCATTTT. Translation: CASTLTGSGNQPQHF.

This clone was observed once. J is TRBJ2-5 and V is TRBV6-5; D gene uncertain. The J call is in doubt because the DNA end fits TRBJ2-7 better. Germline CDR1 and CDR2: MNHEY and SVGAGI. This CDR3 is 13 amino acids long. The CDR3 reads CASSYSLTYEQYF. In nucleotides, the CDR3 is TGTGCCAGCAGTTACAGCCTTACCTACGAGCAGTACTTC.

The rearrangement links TRBV5-1 to TRBJ1-2; TRBD1 aligns across 7 bases. J was trimmed by 7 bases and V by 1 base; bases with no gene match: 4. This CDR3 spans 13 amino acids. Germline CDR1 SGHRS, CDR2 YFSETQ. CDR3 nucleotide sequence: TGCGCCAGCAGCTTGAGGTCAGGGGGTGGCTACACCTTC. Its protein product is CASSLRSGGGYTF.

The chain joins TRBV5-1 to TRBJ1-4, with 8 bases matching TRBD1. The V segment lost 4 bases and the J segment 8 bases; nucleotides outside the gene matches: 10. CDR1 SGHRS and CDR2 YFSETQ come from the germline V gene. The CDR3 runs to 15 residues. The CDR3 DNA reads as TGCGCCAGCAGCAACAGCAGGGGGCATAGGGAAAAACTGTTTTTT. Its protein product is CASSNSRGHREKLFF.

The chain links TRBV1 to TRBJ2-3; the table's D call TRBD2 went unverified against the DNA. TRBV1 corresponds to a pseudogene. This CDR3 contains 20 residues. DNA for the CDR3: TGCACCAGCAGTCGTCCAAGGGCTAGCGGGACCAAATCTAGCACAGATACGCAGTATTTT. Its translation: CTSSRPRASGTKSSTDTQYF.

This CDR3 is CASSLGAALGSPLHF. The CDR3 DNA reads TGTGCCAGCAGTTTAGGGGCGGCACTGGGTTCACCCCTCCACTTT. The V gene is TRBV27, the J gene TRBJ1-6, with D possibly TRBD1 on 5 matching bases. V was shortened by 2 bases and J by 9 bases, with 14 bases between the two germline ends. The CDR3 spans 15 residues. Germline lookup yields CDR1 MNHEY and CDR2 SMNVEV (reference sequence).